This T cell receptor beta chain was documented in a study of shared clonotypes between healthy human individuals. Study details: The study used three CD4 naive, three CD4 memory, two CD8 naive and one CD8 memory plate per donor.

Between the trimmed V and J ends, which lost 5 bases and 0 bases, there was a span of 15 bases. Per the germline V gene, CDR1 is SGHRS and CDR2 is YFSETQ. The CDR3 loop spans 16 amino acids. As regards this clone: What it binds is not known.

Findings of the study overall: Since donors were few, the genetic and exposure-history diversity represented was limited.

TCRdb's table, derived via immunoSEQ multiplex PCR, lists solely in-frame clones and lacks some. Among about 580,000 clones listed, roughly 98% were seen once. Naive CD8 cells lacked CD45RO and underwent positive selection for CCR7, leaving out terminally differentiated effector memory CD45RA+ cells. The sequence derives from a man aged 30-40 years in good health. The chain joins TRBV5-1 to TRBJ2-1; D uncertain. Sequenced sample: naive CD8+ T cells sorted from blood. CDR3 in amino acids: CASSMTRASSYNEQFF. DNA of the CDR3: TGCGCCAGCAGTATGACTCGGGCGAGCTCCTACAATGAGCAGTTCTTC. Together with reference TRBV5-1 and TRBJ2-1, the CDR3 gives the full variable domain: KAGVTQTPRYLIKTRGQQVTLSCSPISGHRSVSWYQQTPGQGLQFLFEYFSETQRNKGNFPGRFSGRQFSNSRSEMNVSTLELGDSALYLCASSMTRASSYNEQFFGPGTRLTVL.